These T cell receptor beta chains were read from a single sample in a study of neoadjuvant anti-PD-1 for oral cavity cancer. Clones were read by immunoSEQ multiplex PCR, and TCRdb kept only the in-frame ones, dropping some. The table records under 15,000 clones, approximately 74% of them present only once. Source: PBMCs, taken after nivolumab (anti-PD-1) treatment. All receptors derive from a person aged 35 to 85 with oral cavity squamous cell carcinoma. Each CDR3 is given with its conserved first and last residue. Fields, in order: V gene, D gene, clone size, J gene, CDR3 DNA, CDR3 protein. The D gene is left open where the match is weak. For some rows the clone size is stated as once, few or many, or as a class when expanded; others skip it.

>TRBV6-1|.|.|TRBJ1-5
TGTGCCAGCGACCCCGGGGCGGGTCAGCCCCAGCATTTT
CASDPGAGQPQHF
>TRBV6-5|.|few|TRBJ1-3
TGTGCCAGCAGTTCCATGGACGCCGGAAACACCATATATTTT
CASSSMDAGNTIYF
>TRBV7-6|.|.|TRBJ2-5
TGTGCCAGCAGCTTGGGGGGCGTCAGGGCAGGGTGGATGGAGACCCAGTACTTC
CASSLGGVRAGWMETQYF
>TRBV27|.|.|TRBJ2-7
TGTGCCAGCAGTCCTCGACAGGTTCCCTACGAGCAGTACTTC
CASSPRQVPYEQYF
>TRBV10-3|.|few|TRBJ1-1
TGTGCCATCAGTGGAGGGGGGGCGAACACTGAAGCTTTCTTT
CAISGGGANTEAFF
>TRBV6-5|TRBD2|.|TRBJ2-7
TGTGCCAGCAGTTCCGGACTAGCGGGGGAGCAGTACTTC
CASSSGLAGEQYF
>TRBV6-5|.|few|TRBJ1-2
TGTGCCAGCAGTTCCAGGGGTGGCTACACCTTC
CASSSRGGYTF
>TRBV19|TRBD2|.|TRBJ2-7
TGTGCCAGTAGCCGATCGGAAGCGGGGTCTTACGAGCAGTACTTC
CASSRSEAGSYEQYF
>TRBV6-5|.|once|TRBJ2-7
TGTGCCAGCAGTTGGCAAATCAAGGGCGAGCAGTACTTC
CASSWQIKGEQYF
>TRBV7-9|.|.|TRBJ2-7
TGTGCCAGCAGCTCAAAGGACTTTACCTACGAGCAGTACTTC
CASSSKDFTYEQYF
>TRBV7-3|.|.|TRBJ2-3
TGTGCCAGCAGCTTAACGGCGGTGGATACGCAGTATTTT
CASSLTAVDTQYF
>TRBV27|TRBD1|.|TRBJ2-7
TGTGCCAGCAGTCTGGCACTTGGTGGACAGGGGCAGTACTTC
CASSLALGGQGQYF
>TRBV6-1|.|medium-sized|TRBJ1-2
TGTGCCAGCCCCTGGAGGGTGTGGGGCTACACCTTC
CASPWRVWGYTF
>TRBV28|.|.|TRBJ2-1
TGTGCCAGCAGTTCATTAGCGGCAAGCTCCTACAATGAGCAGTTCTTC
CASSSLAASSYNEQFF
>TRBV30|.|.|TRBJ1-2
TGTGCCTGGAGTCAAGTCTCTGTGGGCGGCTACACCTTC
CAWSQVSVGGYTF
>TRBV7-2|.|.|TRBJ2-7
TGTGCCAGCAGCTTAGGAAGATGGGAGCAGTACTTC
CASSLGRWEQYF
>TRBV5-1|TRBD2|.|TRBJ2-7
TGCGCCAGCAGCTTGACGACTAGCGGGACCTCGGGGGAGCAGTACTTC
CASSLTTSGTSGEQYF
>TRBV5-5|.|few|TRBJ2-4
TGTGCCAGCAGCCCCGAGGAGGGCGACCCGAACATTCAGTACTTC
CASSPEEGDPNIQYF
>TRBV19|.|.|TRBJ1-1
TGTGCCAGTAGTATTCAGTGGGCCACATCTGAAGCTTTCTTT
CASSIQWATSEAFF
>TRBV6-6|.|few|TRBJ2-1
TGTGCCAGCAGTTACTCCAGGGTCTACAATGAGCAGTTCTTC
CASSYSRVYNEQFF
>TRBV5-1|TRBD2|.|TRBJ2-2
TGCGCCAGCAGCTTGTATGCGGGAGGGCCAGAAACCGGGGAGCTGTTTTTT
CASSLYAGGPETGELFF
>TRBV4-1|TRBD2|.|TRBJ2-5
TGCGCCAGCAGCCAAGGAGCCCGCGGGAGGAGGGACGAGACCCAGTACTTC
CASSQGARGRRDETQYF
>TRBV2|TRBD1|.|TRBJ2-7
TGTGCCAGCAAGAGGACAGGACCTCTTTACGAGCAGTACTTC
CASKRTGPLYEQYF
>TRBV19|.|.|TRBJ2-1
TGTGCCAGTAGGGGGGGCGCCAATGAGCAGTTCTTC
CASRGGANEQFF
>TRBV7-2|.|.|TRBJ2-1
TGTGCCAGCAGCGTCAGGGGGGTTAATGAGCAGTTCTTC
CASSVRGVNEQFF
>TRBV5-5|.|.|TRBJ2-7
TGTGCCAGCAGCTTGTTTCTGACGGCTTCCTACGAGCAGTACTTC
CASSLFLTASYEQYF
>TRBV25-1|.|once|TRBJ2-1
TGTGCCAGCAGTGAATTGGGGTCCTACAATGAGCAGTTCTTC
CASSELGSYNEQFF
>TRBV2|.|.|TRBJ1-1
TGTGCCAGCAGTGTCGGGGAGAACACTGAAGCTTTCTTT
CASSVGENTEAFF
>TRBV6-5|TRBD1|.|TRBJ2-7
TGTGCCAGCAGCCGAGGGAAGGGGGCCGGCAACGAGCAGTACTTC
CASSRGKGAGNEQYF
>TRBV29-1|.|.|TRBJ2-2
TGCAGCGTTGAGCCGAACACCGGGGAGCTGTTTTTT
CSVEPNTGELFF
>TRBV25-1|.|.|TRBJ2-1
TGTGCCAGCAGTCCTACCGGGGGACAGAACCCGTCAAGGGAGCAGTTCTTC
CASSPTGGQNPSREQFF
>TRBV2|TRBD1|few|TRBJ1-2
TGTGCCAGCAGGGATGACAGGGGGGATGGCTACACCTTC
CASRDDRGDGYTF
>TRBV13|TRBD2|.|TRBJ2-1
TGTGCCAGCAGCCCTCGACTAGCGGGGAGGGATGAGCAGTTCTTC
CASSPRLAGRDEQFF
>TRBV6-4|TRBD2|.|TRBJ2-1
TGTGCCAGCAGTGGAGGGACTAGCGGATACAATGAGCAGTTCTTC
CASSGGTSGYNEQFF
>TRBV5-6|TRBD1|.|TRBJ2-7
TGTGCCAGCAGCCCAACCGGGACAGGGGAACAGTACGAGCAGTACTTC
CASSPTGTGEQYEQYF
>TRBV9|.|.|TRBJ2-1
TGTGCCAGCAGCCAGACCGGCTCCTACAATGAGCAGTTCTTC
CASSQTGSYNEQFF
>TRBV6-5|.|.|TRBJ1-2
TGTGCCAGCAGACCCCAGGAAGACGGCTACACCTTC
CASRPQEDGYTF
>TRBV19|.|.|TRBJ1-5
TGTGCCAGTAGTATTGGCAGCGGTAGCAATCAGCCCCAGCATTTT
CASSIGSGSNQPQHF
>TRBV20-1|TRBD2|.|TRBJ2-1
TGCAGTGCTTCCGAGCGGGAGTGGCAGTTCTTC
CSASEREWQFF
>TRBV27|.|.|TRBJ2-7
TGTGCCAGCAGTTATACCCCTCTGGGGGGCGCGGGGCAGACCTACGAGCAGTACTTC
CASSYTPLGGAGQTYEQYF
>TRBV6-1|TRBD2|.|TRBJ2-7
TGTGCCAGCAGTGAAGACGCTAGCGGGAACTACGAGCAGTACTTC
CASSEDASGNYEQYF
>TRBV30|TRBD1|few|TRBJ1-4
TGTGCCTGGAGTTCCCAGGGGGCCGAAAAACTGTTTTTT
CAWSSQGAEKLFF
>TRBV5-1|.|once|TRBJ1-4
TGCGCCAGCAGCTTAGAGGGGCTGACACTGTTTTTT
CASSLEGLTLFF
>TRBV10-3|.|few|TRBJ1-2
TGTGCCATCGGAGTGGAGAAGAGGAGCGACACCTTC
CAIGVEKRSDTF
>TRBV19|.|.|TRBJ2-7
TGTGCCAGTAGTGTCCGGGACGGATCCTACGAGCAGTACTTC
CASSVRDGSYEQYF
>TRBV19|.|.|TRBJ2-7
TGTGCCAGTAGTCCCCAAGGTACCTACGAGCAGTACTTC
CASSPQGTYEQYF
>TRBV5-1|.|few|TRBJ1-2
TGCGCCAGCAGCTTGGGGGTACCAGGGGCCTCCTATGGCTACACCTTC
CASSLGVPGASYGYTF
>TRBV28|.|.|TRBJ2-5
TGTGCCAGCAGTCCCCGGCGTGGAGAGACCCAGTACTTC
CASSPRRGETQYF